This T cell receptor (beta chain) is from a study of T cell responses to AZD1222 COVID-19 vaccine. Study-level points and caveats: Vaccine-related CD4 TCRs covered spike, predominating at 160-218 and 743-854.

TCRdb's copy holds only in-frame clones and misses some; the assay was immunoSEQ multiplex PCR. The profile shows about 96,000 clones, about 89% of them singletons. A note on this clone: The antigen is unknown.

Per germline, CDR1 KGHSH and CDR2 LQKENI. The ends lost 3 bases at V and 6 bases at J; junction bases unmatched: 11. This CDR3 is 16 amino acids long. The clonotype was recovered from an adult in good health. V usage is TRBV18 and J usage is TRBJ2-7; 10 nucleotides align to TRBD1. The specimen was peripheral blood, collected on day 0 of AZD1222 vaccination. The CDR3 DNA sequence: TGTGCCAGCTCACCGTCCCGAGGGGACAGGGGACGCGAGCAGTACTTC. The encoded protein is CASSPSRGDRGREQYF.